These 10 T cell receptor beta chains were sequenced from one sample in a study of shared clonotypes between healthy human individuals. TCRdb keeps only in-frame clones here, not all; method: immunoSEQ multiplex PCR. The sample holds fewer than 1.6 million clones, less than 99% seen once. Sequencing was performed on naive CD4+ T cells sorted from blood. The subset denotes: CD45RA+ positively selected. The source is a man aged 30 to 39 in good health.

This sequence joins TRBV7-9 and TRBJ2-3, with 9 bases that match TRBD2. Germline V gene sequence: CDR1 SEHNR, CDR2 FQNEAQ (reference sequence). The CDR3 is made up of 13 amino acids. V gave up 5 bases and J gave up 6 bases; unmatched junction bases: 3. CDR3 nucleotides: TGTGCCAGCAGCATTAGCGGGAGTGATACGCAGTATTTT. Its protein product is CASSISGSDTQYF.

The V and J genes are TRBV19 and TRBJ2-6; D perhaps matches TRBD1 (5 bases). CDR1 and CDR2 from the germline V gene are LNHDA and SQIVND (reference sequence). This CDR3 has 15 residues. The V end was cut by 4 bases, the J end by 4 bases, with 11 bases between. The CDR3 region is CASSTAGPGANVLTF. The CDR3 DNA follows: TGTGCCAGTAGTACGGCAGGGCCGGGGGCCAACGTCCTGACTTTC. The variable domain in full, completed from reference TRBV19 and TRBJ2-6, reads DGGITQSPKYLFRKEGQNVTLSCEQNLNHDAMYWYRQDPGQGLRLIYYSQIVNDFQKGDIAEGYSVSREKKESFPLTVTSAQKNPTAFYLCASSTAGPGANVLTFGAGSRLTVL.

The V call is TRBV10-3, the J call TRBJ2-3, with D possibly called TRBD1 or TRBD2 (5 bases each). Germline V gene data show CDR1 as ENHRY and CDR2 as SYGVKD. V lost 4 bases and J lost 0, with 11 bases in between. This CDR3 comprises 15 residues. CDR3 DNA: TGTGCCATCAGTGTTGAGGGGCTAAGCACAGATACGCAGTATTTT. Its protein product is CAISVEGLSTDTQYF.

To note about this clone: The sample contains more than one DNA sequence encoding this CDR3. The chain employs TRBV5-1 and TRBJ2-7; no clear D gene. The CDR3 extends over 11 amino acids. Trimming pared 2 bases from V and 7 bases from J, leaving 7 bases between. Germline V gene sequence: CDR1 SGHRS, CDR2 YFSETQ. As DNA, the CDR3 is TGCGCCAGCAGCTTAGAGGCGGAGCAGTACTTC. Protein: CASSLEAEQYF.

The chain has TRBV28 and TRBJ1-5; possibly TRBD1 for D (5 bases). Trimming cost V 6 bases and J 5 bases, with 14 bases left between them. From germline, CDR1 is MDHEN and CDR2 SYDVKM. The CDR3 contains 14 residues. The DNA of the CDR3 is TGTGCCAGCAGGCCCAGGGAGAGCTATCAGCCCCAGCATTTT. Its protein is CASRPRESYQPQHF. Drawing the rest from reference TRBV28 and TRBJ1-5, the complete variable domain is DVKVTQSSRYLVKRTGEKVFLECVQDMDHENMFWYRQDPGLGLRLIYFSYDVKMKEKGDIPEGYSVSREKKERFSLILESASTNQTSMYLCASRPRESYQPQHFGDGTRLSIL.

The V gene is TRBV14, the J gene TRBJ1-3; maybe TRBD1 (5 bases). Germline V gene sequence: CDR1 SGHDN, CDR2 FVKESK. Trimming took 3 bases from V and 2 from J, leaving 11 bases between them. The CDR3 sequence is 15 residues long. CDR3 sequence (DNA): TGTGCCAGCAGCCATCAGGGCCCAGCTGGAAACACCATATATTTT. Its protein is CASSHQGPAGNTIYF.

The chain carries TRBV28 and TRBJ2-7; D is possibly TRBD2 (5 bases). Per the germline V gene, CDR1 is MDHEN and CDR2 is SYDVKM. The CDR3 totals 11 residues. V was shortened by 6 bases and J by 7 bases, with 10 bases between the two germline ends. The CDR3 coding sequence is TGTGCCAGCAGAGCGGAGCTTGAGCAGTACTTC. The encoded protein is CASRAELEQYF.

This clone was found once. This sequence joins TRBV2 and TRBJ2-7, with 9 positions matching TRBD1. V shed 5 bases, J shed 9 bases, and the junction held 11 bases outside the gene matches. The CDR3 spans 14 residues. Germline-derived CDR1 and CDR2 are SNHLY and FYNNEI. CDR3 in DNA: TGTGCCAGCAGTACTACAGGGGGCAATCAAGGGCAGTACTTC. Its translation: CASSTTGGNQGQYF.

The chain recombines TRBV27 with TRBJ2-1; no definite D call. The CDR3 runs 13 residues. Trimming removed 0 bases at V and 11 bases at J, with 11 bases between. The germline V gene has CDR1 MNHEY and CDR2 SMNVEV (reference sequence). The CDR3 nucleotides read TGTGCCAGCAGTTTATCCAATAGGGCCAAGCAGTTCTTC. This codes for CASSLSNRAKQFF.

This clone has only one observation. The chain uses TRBV12-5 and TRBJ1-2; a possible D gene is TRBD1 (6 bases). The germline V gene has CDR1 LGHNT and CDR2 FRNRAP. The CDR3 totals 15 residues. Trimming took 5 bases from V and 4 from J, leaving 17 bases between them. CDR3 loop: CASGVGTRGLYGYTF. CDR3 nucleotide sequence: TGTGCTAGTGGTGTTGGGACAAGGGGTCTCTATGGCTACACCTTC. Combining the CDR3 with reference TRBV12-5 and TRBJ1-2 gives the whole variable domain DARVTQTPRHKVTEMGQEVTMRCQPILGHNTVFWYRQTMMQGLELLAYFRNRAPLDDSGMPKDRFSAEMPDATLATLKIQPSEPRDSAVYFCASGVGTRGLYGYTFGSGTRLTVV.